This is a list of T cell receptor beta chains from one sample in a study of blood T cells in healthy people across ages. Each CDR3 protein gets one entry after TCRdb re-called the 5' RACE reads with MiXCR. Seen here are hundreds of thousands of distinct CDR3 sequences, roughly half observed once, and the top ten hold approximately 15%. What was sequenced was blood. These receptor sequences come from a woman aged 80 or over in good health. CDR3s include the opening cysteine and the closing phenylalanine or tryptophan. Fields, in order: J gene, CDR3 length, V gene, clone size, D gene, CDR3 protein, CDR3 DNA. A D gene is named only where the DNA matches it firmly. The listing skips clone size in some rows; elsewhere it reads once, few, many or a size class.

j_gene: TRBJ1-2
len: 12
v_gene: TRBV7-9
abundance: -
d_gene: -
CDR3aa: CASSLETSGYTF
CDR3nt: TGTGCCAGCAGCTTAGAGACCAGCGGCTACACCTTC

j_gene: TRBJ1-6
len: 14
v_gene: TRBV20-1
abundance: -
d_gene: TRBD1
CDR3aa: CSAIRDRANSPLHF
CDR3nt: TGCAGTGCTATCCGGGACAGGGCTAATTCACCCCTCCACTTT

j_gene: TRBJ2-1
len: 15
v_gene: TRBV7-2
abundance: many
d_gene: TRBD2
CDR3aa: CASSLLAGTYNEQFF
CDR3nt: TGTGCCAGCAGCCTATTAGCGGGAACCTACAATGAGCAGTTCTTC

j_gene: TRBJ1-6
len: 14
v_gene: TRBV12-3/TRBV12-4
abundance: -
d_gene: TRBD1
CDR3aa: CASSVQGAGSPLHF
CDR3nt: TGTGCCAGCAGTGTACAGGGGGCAGGATCACCCCTCCACTTT

j_gene: TRBJ2-7
len: 13
v_gene: TRBV27
abundance: many
d_gene: -
CDR3aa: CASSSSVGYEQYF
CDR3nt: TGTGCCAGCAGTTCATCCGTGGGATACGAGCAGTACTTC

j_gene: TRBJ2-7
len: 14
v_gene: TRBV13
abundance: -
d_gene: -
CDR3aa: CASSLGTKVYEQYF
CDR3nt: TGTGCCAGCAGCTTAGGGACAAAGGTTTACGAGCAGTACTTC

j_gene: TRBJ1-2
len: 13
v_gene: TRBV20-1
abundance: many
d_gene: TRBD1
CDR3aa: CSAAPGTGYGYTF
CDR3nt: TGCAGTGCCGCCCCCGGGACAGGGTATGGCTACACCTTC

j_gene: TRBJ1-2
len: 16
v_gene: TRBV5-1
abundance: -
d_gene: -
CDR3aa: CASSPLKGSGDYGYTF
CDR3nt: TGCGCCAGCAGCCCCCTCAAGGGTTCCGGGGACTATGGCTACACCTTC

j_gene: TRBJ2-1
len: 15
v_gene: TRBV20-1
abundance: many
d_gene: TRBD2
CDR3aa: CSASGLAGAHGEQFF
CDR3nt: TGCAGTGCTAGCGGGCTAGCGGGGGCCCACGGTGAGCAGTTCTTC

j_gene: TRBJ2-1
len: 17
v_gene: TRBV15
abundance: -
d_gene: TRBD2
CDR3aa: CATSGRTSGDNYNEQFF
CDR3nt: TGTGCCACCAGCGGCCGGACTAGCGGGGATAACTACAATGAGCAGTTCTTC

j_gene: TRBJ2-3
len: 17
v_gene: TRBV6-1
abundance: -
d_gene: -
CDR3aa: CASSARLGSGRTDTQYF
CDR3nt: TGTGCCAGCAGTGCCCGACTGGGCAGCGGACGCACAGATACGCAGTATTTT

j_gene: TRBJ2-1
len: 13
v_gene: TRBV7-3
abundance: many
d_gene: TRBD1
CDR3aa: CASSLRQGAPWFF
CDR3nt: TGTGCCAGCAGCTTAAGACAGGGGGCCCCCTGGTTCTTC

j_gene: TRBJ2-7
len: 16
v_gene: TRBV7-4
abundance: once
d_gene: -
CDR3aa: CASPNRWGLLSYEQYF
CDR3nt: TGTGCCAGCCCTAACCGTTGGGGCTTACTCTCCTACGAGCAGTACTTC

j_gene: TRBJ2-2
len: 15
v_gene: TRBV5-4
abundance: few
d_gene: -
CDR3aa: CASSRSKGMDGELFF
CDR3nt: TGTGCCAGCAGCCGTAGTAAGGGGATGGACGGGGAGCTGTTTTTT

j_gene: TRBJ2-7
len: 12
v_gene: TRBV20-1
abundance: once
d_gene: -
CDR3aa: CSARSGYYEQYF
CDR3nt: TGCAGTGCTAGGTCGGGTTACTACGAGCAGTACTTC

j_gene: TRBJ2-1
len: 16
v_gene: TRBV6-1
abundance: -
d_gene: -
CDR3aa: CASRAKLANSYNEQFF
CDR3nt: TGTGCCAGCAGGGCCAAACTAGCTAACTCCTACAATGAGCAGTTCTTC

j_gene: TRBJ1-1
len: 14
v_gene: TRBV5-1
abundance: -
d_gene: -
CDR3aa: CASSLDYSRGEAFF
CDR3nt: TGCGCCAGCAGCTTGGATTACAGCCGGGGTGAAGCTTTCTTT

j_gene: TRBJ2-1
len: 17
v_gene: TRBV19
abundance: few
d_gene: TRBD1
CDR3aa: CASCGQGYSLGCNEQFF
CDR3nt: TGTGCCAGTTGCGGACAGGGTTATAGTTTAGGCTGCAATGAGCAGTTCTTC